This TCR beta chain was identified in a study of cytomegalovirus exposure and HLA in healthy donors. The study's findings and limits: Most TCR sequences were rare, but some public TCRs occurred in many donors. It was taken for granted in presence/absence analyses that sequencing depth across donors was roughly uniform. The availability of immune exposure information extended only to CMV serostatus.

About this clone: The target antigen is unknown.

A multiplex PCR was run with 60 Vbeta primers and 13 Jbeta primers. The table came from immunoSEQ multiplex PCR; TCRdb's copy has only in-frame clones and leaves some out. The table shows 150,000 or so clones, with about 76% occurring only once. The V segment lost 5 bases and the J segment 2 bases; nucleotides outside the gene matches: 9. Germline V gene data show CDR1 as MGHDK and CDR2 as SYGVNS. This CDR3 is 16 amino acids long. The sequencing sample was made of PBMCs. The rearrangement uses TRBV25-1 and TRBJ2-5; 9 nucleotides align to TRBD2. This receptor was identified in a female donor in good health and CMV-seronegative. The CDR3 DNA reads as TGTGCCAGCAGTAATAGCGGGGGTAAACTACAAGAGACCCAGTACTTC. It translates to CASSNSGGKLQETQYF.